Here is one TCR beta chain with its context. The sample belongs to a study of blood T cell repertoires in COVID-19. Only in-frame clones appear in the TCRdb table, and some are missing; sequencing was by immunoSEQ multiplex PCR. Altogether 100,000 to 150,000 clones are present, around 74% being singletons, with the ten largest covering around 5.2%. Germline CDR1 reads SGHRS; CDR2 reads YFSETQ. The length of the CDR3 is 15 residues. The V end lost 5 bases, the J end lost 2 bases, and 16 bases lay between the germline ends. The source material was peripheral blood. The receptor was derived from a man aged 55-75 years with acute or convalescent COVID-19. This chain links TRBV5-1 with TRBJ1-1; a possible D gene is TRBD1 (6 bases). CDR3 DNA: TGCGCCAGCAGGCGACGTGCAGGGGTTAACACTGAAGCTTTCTTT. This gives the protein CASRRRAGVNTEAFF.